This T cell receptor (beta chain) was retrieved from a study of cytomegalovirus exposure and HLA in healthy donors. The CDR3 is 14 residues long. As regards this clone: Its antigen is still unknown.

Notes on the study in general: In a later analysis, TCR beta V- and J-gene trimming was associated with a missense DCLRE1C variant. Among TCR beta chains of equal frequency, HLA-associated ones were more clonally expanded in a later analysis.

The PCR was carried out with 60 Vbeta primers and 13 Jbeta primers. Generated by immunoSEQ multiplex PCR, the TCRdb table keeps only in-frame clones and is missing some. This sample has 100,000 to 150,000 clones, with 75% to 80% found just once. The specimen sequenced was PBMCs. The rearrangement joins TRBV21-1 to TRBJ2-1; TRBD2 reflects the table's D call only, with no check against the DNA. TRBV21-1 is recorded as a pseudogene. The sequence came from a woman aged 60-75 years in good health and CMV-seronegative. The DNA for the CDR3 is TGTGCCAGCAGCAGGGAGCGGACTTACAATGAGCAGTTCTTC. Translated, it gives CASSRERTYNEQFF.